This is a list of T cell receptor beta chains from one sample in a study of blood T cell repertoires in COVID-19. Clones were sequenced by immunoSEQ multiplex PCR, and TCRdb holds only the in-frame ones, with some missing. This sample has 190,000 or so clones, with 85% to 90% found just once. The material sequenced was peripheral blood. The receptors shown here come from a man aged 45-65 years with acute or convalescent COVID-19. CDR3s include the opening cysteine and the closing phenylalanine or tryptophan. Fields, in order: clone size, V gene, J gene, D gene, CDR3 protein, CDR3 DNA. D genes are given only for firm matches. Clone size is stated in some rows and not others, as once, few, many or a class when expanded.

NA,TRBV20-1,TRBJ2-1,TRBD2,CSAGLAWEQFF,TGCAGTGCCGGACTAGCTTGGGAGCAGTTCTTC
NA,TRBV18,TRBJ1-5,NA,CASSVTGTTDQPQHF,TGTGCCAGCTCAGTAACCGGGACAACCGATCAGCCCCAGCATTTT
NA,TRBV7-9,TRBJ1-2,NA,CASSIRDLDGGYTF,TGTGCCAGCAGCATCAGGGACTTGGACGGTGGCTACACCTTC
NA,TRBV7-6,TRBJ2-1,TRBD1,CASSSQHGTAYNEQFF,TGTGCCAGCAGCTCGCAACACGGGACAGCCTACAATGAGCAGTTCTTC
NA,TRBV5-1,TRBJ2-2,TRBD2,CASSFPLAGGLLGELFF,TGCGCCAGCAGCTTTCCCCTGGCGGGGGGCTTGCTCGGGGAGCTGTTTTTT
NA,TRBV19,TRBJ1-5,NA,CASSPRGSSNQPQHF,TGTGCCAGTAGCCCTCGGGGTTCCAGCAATCAGCCCCAGCATTTT
few,TRBV9,TRBJ2-7,TRBD2,CASSGSGTSDEQYF,TGTGCCAGCAGCGGATCCGGGACTAGCGACGAGCAGTACTTC
NA,TRBV12-3/TRBV12-4,TRBJ1-2,TRBD1,CASRSTGGDGYTF,TGTGCCAGCAGATCAACAGGGGGCGATGGCTACACCTTC
once,TRBV28,TRBJ2-6,TRBD1,CASSFGDSSGANVLTF,TGTGCCAGCAGTTTTGGGGACAGCTCTGGGGCCAACGTCCTGACTTTC
NA,TRBV2,TRBJ2-3,TRBD2,CASSPAGLAGTDTQYF,TGTGCCAGCAGCCCCGCGGGACTAGCGGGGACAGATACGCAGTATTTT
NA,TRBV7-2,TRBJ1-4,NA,CASSLRVVNEKLFF,TGTGCCAGCAGCTTGAGAGTCGTCAATGAAAAACTGTTTTTT
NA,TRBV2,TRBJ2-5,TRBD2,CASNSGGMGTQYF,TGTGCCAGCAACTCGGGGGGGATGGGGACCCAGTACTTC
NA,TRBV15,TRBJ1-1,NA,CATSRDRFEAFF,TGTGCCACCAGCAGAGACAGGTTCGAAGCTTTCTTT
NA,TRBV28,TRBJ1-2,NA,CASSLRTDYDNYGYTF,TGTGCCAGCAGTTTAAGGACAGACTATGATAACTATGGCTACACCTTC
NA,TRBV6-2/TRBV6-3,TRBJ1-1,NA,CASSFDRSLAFF,TGTGCCAGCAGTTTTGACAGGTCCCTGGCTTTCTTT
NA,TRBV29-1,TRBJ1-3,TRBD1,CSVITGGSGNTIYF,TGCAGCGTCATAACAGGGGGCTCCGGAAACACCATATATTTT
few,TRBV27,TRBJ2-7,TRBD1,CASSLGTGAEQYF,TGTGCCAGCAGTTTAGGGACAGGGGCCGAGCAGTACTTC
once,TRBV6-2/TRBV6-3,TRBJ1-1,NA,CASSENLRGDTEAFF,TGTGCCAGCAGTGAGAATTTGCGGGGGGACACTGAAGCTTTCTTT
NA,TRBV18,TRBJ2-1,TRBD2,CASSSGLAGERSYNEQFF,TGTGCCAGCTCATCGGGACTAGCGGGGGAGCGCTCCTACAATGAGCAGTTCTTC
once,TRBV5-4,TRBJ2-2,NA,CASSLPRGTGELFF,TGTGCCAGCAGCTTGCCCAGGGGTACCGGGGAGCTGTTTTTT
NA,TRBV5-1,TRBJ2-1,TRBD2,CASSLSGRLDNEQFF,TGCGCCAGCAGCTTGAGCGGGAGGCTCGATAATGAGCAGTTCTTC
NA,TRBV2,TRBJ2-7,TRBD1,CASTTGTDPYEQYF,TGTGCCAGCACTACCGGGACAGACCCCTACGAGCAGTACTTC
NA,TRBV13,TRBJ1-3,TRBD1,CASSFYRGIGNTIYF,TGTGCCAGCAGCTTTTACAGGGGGATCGGAAACACCATATATTTT
NA,TRBV9,TRBJ2-2,NA,CATSRGNTGELFF,TGTGCCACCAGTAGGGGTAACACCGGGGAGCTGTTTTTT
NA,TRBV6-6,TRBJ2-7,NA,CASSTESSYEQYF,TGTGCCAGCAGCACCGAGAGCTCCTACGAGCAGTACTTC
NA,TRBV11-2,TRBJ1-2,NA,CASSLGGGNYGYTF,TGTGCCAGCAGCTTAGGCGGGGGGAACTATGGCTACACCTTC
few,TRBV10-2,TRBJ2-7,NA,CASSVWQEQYF,TGCGCCAGCAGTGTGTGGCAGGAGCAGTACTTC
NA,TRBV3-1/TRBV3-2,TRBJ2-7,NA,CASSPTGLLSYEQYF,TGTGCCAGCAGCCCCACCGGACTGCTCTCCTACGAGCAGTACTTC
NA,TRBV3-1/TRBV3-2,TRBJ2-6,NA,CASSLASGANVLTF,TGTGCCAGCAGTTTAGCCTCTGGGGCCAACGTCCTGACTTTC
NA,TRBV11-1,TRBJ2-1,NA,CASSRFGAGALDEQFF,TGTGCCAGCAGCCGCTTTGGGGCGGGGGCCCTGGATGAGCAGTTCTTC
NA,TRBV28,TRBJ2-7,NA,CASSLGTKRTERYF,TGTGCCAGCAGTTTGGGGACAAAAAGAACAGAGCGGTACTTC
NA,TRBV19,TRBJ1-6,NA,CASSYYPPSSSYNSPLHF,TGTGCCAGTAGCTACTACCCCCCCAGCAGCTCCTATAATTCACCCCTCCACTTT
few,TRBV28,TRBJ1-2,NA,CASSQYRDGGYTF,TGTGCCAGCAGTCAATACAGGGATGGTGGCTACACCTTC
NA,TRBV5-1,TRBJ2-3,TRBD2,CASSLVDSGGDTQYF,TGCGCCAGCAGCTTGGTTGATAGCGGGGGAGATACGCAGTATTTT
NA,TRBV24-1,TRBJ2-2,TRBD1,CATSETGVGELFF,TGTGCCACCAGTGAAACAGGGGTCGGGGAGCTGTTTTTT
NA,TRBV9,TRBJ2-3,NA,CASSTGRRDTQYF,TGTGCCAGCAGCACAGGACGCCGAGATACGCAGTATTTT
NA,TRBV11-1,TRBJ2-1,NA,CASSLGLDNYNEQFF,TGTGCCAGCAGCTTAGGTCTAGATAACTACAATGAGCAGTTCTTC
NA,TRBV7-2,TRBJ2-7,TRBD2,CASSTTSGTYEQYF,TGTGCCAGCAGCACGACTAGCGGGACCTACGAGCAGTACTTC
NA,TRBV28,TRBJ2-7,TRBD2,CASLGTSGTYEQYF,TGTGCCAGCCTCGGGACTAGCGGAACCTACGAGCAGTACTTC
NA,TRBV4-3,TRBJ2-1,TRBD2,CASSQDSGLAGGNEQFF,TGCGCCAGCAGCCAGGACTCCGGACTAGCGGGGGGCAATGAGCAGTTCTTC
NA,TRBV5-5,TRBJ1-2,TRBD1,CASSPPQGANYGYTF,TGTGCCAGCAGCCCACCTCAGGGGGCGAACTATGGCTACACCTTC
NA,TRBV28,TRBJ1-2,NA,CASRSGGYGYTF,TGTGCCAGCAGATCAGGTGGCTATGGCTACACCTTC
NA,TRBV27,TRBJ2-1,TRBD2,CASSTYPPGGGNEQFF,TGTGCCAGCAGCACTTACCCCCCGGGAGGAGGCAATGAGCAGTTCTTC
NA,TRBV14,TRBJ1-2,NA,CASSQDRAGGRGYTF,TGTGCCAGCAGCCAAGACCGGGCAGGAGGACGGGGCTACACCTTC
NA,TRBV10-3,TRBJ1-1,NA,CAISELQGNTEAFF,TGTGCCATCAGTGAGTTGCAGGGCAACACTGAAGCTTTCTTT
NA,TRBV27,TRBJ2-3,NA,CASTSRPGDTQYF,TGTGCCAGCACCTCACGCCCGGGAGATACGCAGTATTTT
NA,TRBV7-9,TRBJ2-2,TRBD2,CASTAGANTGELFF,TGTGCCAGCACGGCGGGAGCCAACACCGGGGAGCTGTTTTTT
NA,TRBV5-1,TRBJ2-1,TRBD2,CASSLLLAGGYNEQFF,TGCGCCAGCAGCTTGTTACTAGCGGGGGGCTACAATGAGCAGTTCTTC